A single count supports the clone carrying this T cell receptor (beta chain). Its antigen is as yet unknown. Germline V gives CDR1 SQVTM, CDR2 ANQGSEA. This CDR3 is 13 amino acids long. V was pared by 4 bases and J by 5 bases, with 14 bases between. Target depth was 1 in 200,000 to 1 in 1 million T cells, about 10x per clonotype. Method: immunoSEQ multiplex PCR; TCRdb's copy keeps in-frame clones and lacks some. The sample shows approximately 74,000 clones, 75% to 85% of them seen only once. This entry is derived from a study of cytotoxic CD8 clonotypes in ibrutinib-treated CLL. Across the whole study: Partial responses numbered around 25 and complete responses 2; after a median around 74 months, roughly 15 stayed remitted and around 12 progressed. Study findings and constraints: Clonotypes that were public were uncommon, and they contracted or stayed stable on treatment. Clonality was higher at baseline than in age-matched healthy donors and tracked circulating CD8+ T-cell counts.

The clonotype originates from a human donor with chronic lymphocytic leukemia. The sample consisted of PBMCs, taken at disease progression, from a patient treated with ibrutinib. The rearrangement uses TRBV29-1 and TRBJ1-1; D remains unclear. This chain's CDR3 is CSVGLLGLTEAFF. The CDR3 bases are TGCAGCGTTGGCCTCCTCGGACTGACTGAAGCTTTCTTT.